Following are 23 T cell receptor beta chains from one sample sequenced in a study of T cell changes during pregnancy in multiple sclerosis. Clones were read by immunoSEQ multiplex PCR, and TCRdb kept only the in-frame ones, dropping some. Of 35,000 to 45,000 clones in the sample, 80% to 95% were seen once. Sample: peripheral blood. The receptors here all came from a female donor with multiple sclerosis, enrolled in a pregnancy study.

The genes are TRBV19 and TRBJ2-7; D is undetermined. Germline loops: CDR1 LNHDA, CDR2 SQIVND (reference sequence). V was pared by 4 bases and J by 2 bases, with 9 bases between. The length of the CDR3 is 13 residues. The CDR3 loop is CASSRSPTYEQYF. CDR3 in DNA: TGTGCCAGTAGTAGGTCTCCAACCTACGAGCAGTACTTC.

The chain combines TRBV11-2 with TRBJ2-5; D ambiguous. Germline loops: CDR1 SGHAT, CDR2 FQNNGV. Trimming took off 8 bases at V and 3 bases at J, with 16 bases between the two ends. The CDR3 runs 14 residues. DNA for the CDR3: TGTGCCAGCCTTTCGATGCGGCGGAAAGAGACCCAGTACTTC. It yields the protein CASLSMRRKETQYF.

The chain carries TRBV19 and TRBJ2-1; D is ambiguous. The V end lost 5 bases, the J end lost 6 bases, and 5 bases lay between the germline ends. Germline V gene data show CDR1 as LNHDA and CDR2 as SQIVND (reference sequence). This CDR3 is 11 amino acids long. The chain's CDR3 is CASSYVNEQFF. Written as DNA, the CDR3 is TGTGCCAGTAGTTACGTCAATGAGCAGTTCTTC. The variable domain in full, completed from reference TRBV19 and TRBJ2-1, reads DGGITQSPKYLFRKEGQNVTLSCEQNLNHDAMYWYRQDPGQGLRLIYYSQIVNDFQKGDIAEGYSVSREKKESFPLTVTSAQKNPTAFYLCASSYVNEQFFGPGTRLTVL.

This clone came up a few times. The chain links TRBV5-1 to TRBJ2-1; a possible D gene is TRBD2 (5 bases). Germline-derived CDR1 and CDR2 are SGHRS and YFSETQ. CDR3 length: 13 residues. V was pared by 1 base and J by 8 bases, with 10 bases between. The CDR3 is CASSLHGSDEQFF. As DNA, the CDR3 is TGCGCCAGCAGCTTGCATGGGAGCGATGAGCAGTTCTTC.

CDR3: CASSEYAGSTDTQYF. The CDR3 DNA is TGTGCCAGCAGTGAATATGCCGGGTCCACAGATACGCAGTATTTT. V usage is TRBV2 and J usage is TRBJ2-3, with D unclear. The V gene lost 2 bases and the J gene lost 2 bases, with 11 bases spanning the gap. The CDR3 covers 15 residues. The germline gives CDR1 SNHLY, CDR2 FYNNEI.

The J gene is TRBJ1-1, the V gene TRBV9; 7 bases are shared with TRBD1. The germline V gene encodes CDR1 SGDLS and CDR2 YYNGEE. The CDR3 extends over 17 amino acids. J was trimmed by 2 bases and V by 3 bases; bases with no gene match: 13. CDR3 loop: CASSGQGSALRNTEAFF. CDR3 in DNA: TGTGCCAGCAGCGGACAGGGCTCTGCACTCAGAAACACTGAAGCTTTCTTT.

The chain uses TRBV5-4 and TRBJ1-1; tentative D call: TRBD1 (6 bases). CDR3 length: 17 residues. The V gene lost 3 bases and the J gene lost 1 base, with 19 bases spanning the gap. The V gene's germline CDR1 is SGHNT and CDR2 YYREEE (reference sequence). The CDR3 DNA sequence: TGTGCCAGCAGCTCGGGGGCGTCTTATCGGAAGAACACTGAAGCTTTCTTT. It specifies CASSSGASYRKNTEAFF.

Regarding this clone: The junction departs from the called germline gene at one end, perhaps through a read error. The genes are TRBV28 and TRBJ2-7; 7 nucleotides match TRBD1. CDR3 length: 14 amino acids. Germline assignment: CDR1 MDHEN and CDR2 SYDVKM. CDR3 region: CASGFRQGSYEQYF. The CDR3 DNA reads TGTGCCAGCGGTTTTCGACAGGGATCCTACGAGCAGTACTTC.

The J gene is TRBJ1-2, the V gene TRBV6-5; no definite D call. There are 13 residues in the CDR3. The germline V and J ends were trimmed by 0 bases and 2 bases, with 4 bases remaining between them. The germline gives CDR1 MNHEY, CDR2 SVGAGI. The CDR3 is CASSYSWNYGYTF. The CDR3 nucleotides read TGTGCCAGCAGTTACTCTTGGAACTATGGCTACACCTTC.

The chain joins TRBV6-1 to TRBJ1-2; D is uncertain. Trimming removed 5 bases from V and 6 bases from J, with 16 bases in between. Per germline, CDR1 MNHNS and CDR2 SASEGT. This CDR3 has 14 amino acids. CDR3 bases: TGTGCCAGCAGTCCAAACGGGCCCCAGGATGGCTACACCTTC. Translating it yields CASSPNGPQDGYTF.

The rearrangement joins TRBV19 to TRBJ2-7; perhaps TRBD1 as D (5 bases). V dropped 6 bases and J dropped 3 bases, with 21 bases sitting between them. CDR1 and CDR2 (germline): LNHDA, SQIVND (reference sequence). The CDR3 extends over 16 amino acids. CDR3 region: CASSKTGHKPFYEQYF. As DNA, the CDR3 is TGTGCCAGTAGCAAGACCGGACATAAACCCTTCTACGAGCAGTACTTC.

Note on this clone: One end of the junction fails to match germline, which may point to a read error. This CDR3 reads CASRPIAGPLF. Written as DNA, the CDR3 is TGTGCCAGCAGGCCAATAGCGGGACCTCTCTTC. This sequence joins TRBV6-1 and TRBJ2-1; 8 bases are a match to TRBD2. Germline CDR1 reads MNHNS; CDR2 reads SASEGT. The CDR3 loop spans 11 amino acids.

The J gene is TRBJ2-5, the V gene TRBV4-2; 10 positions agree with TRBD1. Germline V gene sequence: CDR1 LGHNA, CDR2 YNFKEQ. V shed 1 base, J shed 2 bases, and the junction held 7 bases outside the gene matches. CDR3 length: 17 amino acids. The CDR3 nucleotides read TGTGCCAGCAGCCAAGGGGTCCCGGGACAGGGGCAAGAGACCCAGTACTTC. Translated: CASSQGVPGQGQETQYF.

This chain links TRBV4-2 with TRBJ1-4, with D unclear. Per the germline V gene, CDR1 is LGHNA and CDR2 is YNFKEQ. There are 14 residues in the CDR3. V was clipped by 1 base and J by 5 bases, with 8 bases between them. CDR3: CASSQAQKNEKLFF. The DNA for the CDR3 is TGTGCCAGCAGCCAAGCTCAGAAAAATGAAAAACTGTTTTTT.

This CDR3 reads CASSLWGRAGNYGYTF. The CDR3 nucleotides read TGTGCCAGCAGTTTATGGGGCAGGGCCGGTAACTATGGCTACACCTTC. This chain connects TRBV28 to TRBJ1-2; weak D call: TRBD1 (5 bases). This CDR3 has 16 residues. V dropped 0 bases and J dropped 1 base, with 12 bases sitting between them. Looked up from germline, CDR1 is MDHEN and CDR2 is SYDVKM.

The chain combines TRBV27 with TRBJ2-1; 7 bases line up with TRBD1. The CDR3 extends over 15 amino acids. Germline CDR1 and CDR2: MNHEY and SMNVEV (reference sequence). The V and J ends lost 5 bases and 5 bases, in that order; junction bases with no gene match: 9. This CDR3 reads CASSPTGYEDNEQFF. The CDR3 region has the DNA TGTGCCAGCAGTCCGACAGGGTACGAGGACAATGAGCAGTTCTTC.

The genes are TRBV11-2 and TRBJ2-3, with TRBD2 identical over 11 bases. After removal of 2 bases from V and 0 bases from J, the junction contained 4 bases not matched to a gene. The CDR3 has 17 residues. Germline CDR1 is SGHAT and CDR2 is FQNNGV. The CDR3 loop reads CASSLRLAGYSTDTQYF. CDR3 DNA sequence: TGTGCCAGCAGCTTAAGACTAGCGGGATATAGCACAGATACGCAGTATTTT.

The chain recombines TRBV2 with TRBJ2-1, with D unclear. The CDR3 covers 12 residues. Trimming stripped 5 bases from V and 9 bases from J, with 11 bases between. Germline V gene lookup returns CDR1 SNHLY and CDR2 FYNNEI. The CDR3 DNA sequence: TGTGCCAGCAGTAGACTGATGACTGAGCAGTTCTTC. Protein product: CASSRLMTEQFF. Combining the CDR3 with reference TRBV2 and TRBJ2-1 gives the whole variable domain EPEVTQTPSHQVTQMGQEVILRCVPISNHLYFYWYRQILGQKVEFLVSFYNNEISEKSEIFDDQFSVERPDGSNFTLKIRSTKLEDSAMYFCASSRLMTEQFFGPGTRLTVL.

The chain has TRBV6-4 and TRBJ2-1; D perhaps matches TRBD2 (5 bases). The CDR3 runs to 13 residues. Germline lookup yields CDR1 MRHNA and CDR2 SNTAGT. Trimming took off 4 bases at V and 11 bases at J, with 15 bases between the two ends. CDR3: CASSGLSREKQFF. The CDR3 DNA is TGTGCCAGCAGTGGACTAAGTAGGGAGAAGCAGTTCTTC.

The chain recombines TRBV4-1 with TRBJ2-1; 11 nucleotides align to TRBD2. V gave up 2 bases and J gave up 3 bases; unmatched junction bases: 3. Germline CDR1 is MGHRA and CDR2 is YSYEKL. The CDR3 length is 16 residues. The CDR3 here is CASSQPTSGSYNEQFF. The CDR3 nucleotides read TGCGCCAGCAGCCAACCCACTAGCGGGAGCTACAATGAGCAGTTCTTC.

The CDR3: CASSFRQGYGYTF. CDR3 nucleotide sequence: TGTGCCAGCAGTTTCCGACAGGGTTATGGCTACACCTTC. The rearrangement links TRBV27 to TRBJ1-2, with 7 bases that match TRBD1. Germline-derived CDR1 and CDR2 are MNHEY and SMNVEV (reference sequence). Germline trimming cut 3 bases from V and 5 bases from J; bases unmatched to any gene: 3. The CDR3 length is 13 residues.

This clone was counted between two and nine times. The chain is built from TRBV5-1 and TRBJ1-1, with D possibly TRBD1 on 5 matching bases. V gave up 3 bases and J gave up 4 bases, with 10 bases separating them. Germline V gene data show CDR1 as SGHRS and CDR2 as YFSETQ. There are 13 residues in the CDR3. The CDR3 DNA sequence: TGCGCCAGCAGCTCCACCGACAGCACTGAAGCTTTCTTT. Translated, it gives CASSSTDSTEAFF.

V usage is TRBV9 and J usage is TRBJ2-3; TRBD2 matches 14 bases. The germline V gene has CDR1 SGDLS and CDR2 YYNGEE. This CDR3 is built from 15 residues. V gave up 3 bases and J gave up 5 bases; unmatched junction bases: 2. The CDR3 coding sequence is TGTGCCAGCAGCGCCGGGACTAGCGGGAGAGATACGCAGTATTTT. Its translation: CASSAGTSGRDTQYF.